This entry describes one T cell receptor (beta chain). No antigen is known for it. V was cut by 5 bases and J by 0 bases, with 14 bases left in between. CDR1 is PRHDT, CDR2 FYEKMQ, per germline (reference sequence). The CDR3 is made up of 16 amino acids. The source of the sample is a study of shared clonotypes between healthy human individuals. Study summary: Per-donor plates numbered three CD4 naive, three CD4 memory, two CD8 naive and one CD8 memory. Findings and caveats of the study: Among donors, the sharing of clonotypes was expected to be influenced by sequencing depth.

Measured with immunoSEQ multiplex PCR; TCRdb has only the in-frame clones, and not every one. Here the sample spans 2 million to 2.5 million clones, roughly 90% being singletons. Partitioning of CD4+ cells yielded a CD45RA+ naive subset and a CD45RA-negative memory subset. This chain uses TRBV13 with TRBJ1-3, with D hard to call. Sequenced material: naive CD4+ T cells from PBMCs. This sample's subset: CD45RA+ positively selected. The origin of this receptor is a man younger than 30 in good health. Some clones in this sample may be carry-over from other donors' samples. The CDR3 sequence: CASSSKAASSGNTIYF. CDR3 bases: TGTGCCAGCAGCAGCAAAGCCGCGAGCTCTGGAAACACCATATATTTT.